Following are 32 T cell receptor beta chains from one sample sequenced in a study of Ad26.COV2.S vaccination and SARS-CoV-2 variants (dated by TCRdb to the early 2020s). The library was prepared using the immunoSEQ multiplex PCR assay. TCRdb stores this immuneACCESS table with in-frame sequences only. Part of the clones is absent; in the studies checked, under half of the shortfall reflects unresolved V genes, and no reason is known for the rest. In this sample the table shows about 330,000 clones, 90% of which occur a single time. The ten biggest clones cover around 5.5% of the sample. According to the study, the label for this sample's treatment or condition signals: around 19 received Ad26.COV2.S at low or high dose, single or two shots; roughly 5 received placebo; per-sample allocation not given. Repertoires of vaccine and placebo recipients were sequenced from samples collected on day 63 after the first injection.

Sequencing used peripheral blood, obtained in a trial of Ad26.COV2.S vaccine versus placebo. The receptors originated from a person aged 18 to 65 who received the Ad26.COV2.S COVID-19 vaccine or a placebo.

The rearrangement links TRBV28 to TRBJ1-1, with 12 nucleotides matching TRBD1. Germline values: CDR1 MDHEN, CDR2 SYDVKM. The trim removed 6 bases at V and 6 bases at J, leaving 8 bases unmatched. The CDR3 spans 15 residues. CDR3 amino acids: CASSFMGQGAAEAFF. CDR3 DNA: TGTGCCAGCAGCTTTATGGGACAGGGGGCCGCTGAAGCTTTCTTT.

The V and J genes are TRBV7-2 and TRBJ2-3; 7 nucleotides align to TRBD1. The CDR3 covers 17 residues. J lost 7 bases, V lost 5 bases, and 18 bases had no gene match. Germline-derived CDR1 and CDR2 are SGHTA and FQGNSA. CDR3 in amino acids: CASSQKYLTGVLNTQYF. The CDR3 DNA is TGTGCCAGCAGCCAAAAATACCTAACAGGGGTCTTAAATACGCAGTATTTT.

The rearrangement links TRBV27 to TRBJ1-3; no definite D call. V gave up 3 bases and J gave up 2 bases, with 8 bases separating them. CDR1 is MNHEY and CDR2 is SMNVEV in the germline V gene (reference sequence). The CDR3 loop spans 14 amino acids. CDR3 DNA sequence: TGTGCCAGCAGTTTGACGGGAGCTGGAAACACCATATATTTT. Its protein product is CASSLTGAGNTIYF.

The rearrangement joins TRBV15 to TRBJ2-7; either TRBD1 or TRBD2 may fit D (5 bases each). Germline CDR1 reads LNHNV; CDR2 reads YYDKDF (reference sequence). This CDR3 has 13 residues. V lost 10 bases and J lost 3, with 16 bases in between. For the CDR3, the DNA is TGTGCCATTAGCCCGGGACGGGACTACGAGCAGTACTTC. This encodes CAISPGRDYEQYF.

V is TRBV7-8 and J is TRBJ2-1; 7 bases line up with TRBD2. Germline values: CDR1 SGHVS, CDR2 FQNEAQ. V was clipped by 5 bases and J by 3 bases; unmatched bases: 16. The CDR3 is made up of 18 amino acids. CDR3 sequence: CASSLSRAGLFFYNEQFF. CDR3 DNA: TGTGCCAGCAGCCTTTCTAGAGCGGGGTTGTTCTTCTACAATGAGCAGTTCTTC.

The gene calls are TRBV9 and TRBJ2-3, with a weak D call TRBD2 (6 bases). Germline-derived CDR1 and CDR2 are SGDLS and YYNGEE. The CDR3 contains 18 residues. Trimming took off 0 bases at V and 2 bases at J, with 19 bases between the two ends. This chain's CDR3 is CASSVDSGTLWVTDTQYF. DNA of the CDR3: TGTGCCAGCAGCGTAGACTCCGGGACTCTGTGGGTCACAGATACGCAGTATTTT.

There are a few counts of this clone. The V gene is TRBV29-1, the J gene TRBJ2-2; no clear D. This CDR3 has 14 residues. V lost 7 bases and J lost 1, with 13 bases in between. Germline V gene sequence: CDR1 SQVTM, CDR2 ANQGSEA. The CDR3 region is CSARSLGNTGELFF. CDR3 nucleotides: TGCAGCGCCCGGAGCCTAGGGAACACCGGGGAGCTGTTTTTT.

Written as DNA, the CDR3 is TGTGCCAGTAGTTCAACCTTACAGGGGGCGTGGGAAAAACTGTTTTTT. This translates into CASSSTLQGAWEKLFF. The chain is built from TRBV19 and TRBJ1-4, with 9 nucleotides matching TRBD1. Germline-derived CDR1 and CDR2 are LNHDA and SQIVND (reference sequence). This CDR3 contains 16 residues. Germline trimming cut 5 bases from V and 8 bases from J; bases unmatched to any gene: 12.

The chain joins TRBV5-1 to TRBJ1-2, with D unclear. The CDR3 totals 15 residues. V lost 6 bases and J 1 base, leaving 16 bases between the germline ends. Germline CDR1 is SGHRS and CDR2 is YFSETQ. CDR3 in amino acids: CASTLERDNNYGYTF. DNA for the CDR3: TGCGCCAGCACCCTAGAAAGAGACAATAACTATGGCTACACCTTC.

This rearrangement joins TRBV4-1 to TRBJ2-7, with D perhaps being TRBD1 or TRBD2 (5 bases each). Germline V gene lookup returns CDR1 MGHRA and CDR2 YSYEKL. V was pared by 0 bases and J by 4 bases, with 25 bases between. The CDR3 contains 19 residues. In DNA, the CDR3 is TGCGCCAGCAGCCAAGATTTGGGTTTCGGGGCCAGCCTAAAGTACGAGCAGTACTTC. Encoded protein: CASSQDLGFGASLKYEQYF.

CDR3 sequence: CASSLAGPSGYTF. CDR3 coding DNA: TGTGCCAGCAGTTTGGCCGGGCCAAGTGGCTACACCTTC. The V gene is TRBV12-3 or TRBV12-4, the J gene TRBJ1-2; no definite D call. This CDR3 is built from 13 residues. V was trimmed by 3 bases and J by 7 bases, leaving 12 bases between them.

The chain employs TRBV6-4 and TRBJ2-3, with a tentative D call TRBD2 (6 bases). With 4 bases removed from V and 1 base from J, the gap between germline ends came to 6 bases. The CDR3 is 13 residues long. Germline CDR1 and CDR2: MRHNA and SNTAGT. CDR3 region: CASSAGGTDTQYF. CDR3 DNA: TGTGCCAGCAGTGCGGGAGGCACAGATACGCAGTATTTT.

V is TRBV19 and J is TRBJ2-6, with D unresolved. The CDR3 length is 14 residues. The V and J ends lost 10 bases and 2 bases respectively, with 12 bases between them. The germline V gene encodes CDR1 LNHDA and CDR2 SQIVND (reference sequence). CDR3 sequence reads: CATSPGPGANVLTF. The CDR3 coding sequence is TGTGCCACCTCCCCCGGACCTGGGGCCAACGTCCTGACTTTC.

This clone was detected only once. The chain joins TRBV5-4 to TRBJ1-1; TRBD1 is a possible D gene (5 bases). Trimming cost V 2 bases and J 3 bases, with 8 bases left between them. Germline CDR1 and CDR2: SGHNT and YYREEE (reference sequence). The CDR3 contains 13 residues. The CDR3 is CASSFGGDTEAFF. The CDR3 DNA sequence: TGTGCCAGCAGCTTTGGGGGAGACACTGAAGCTTTCTTT.

The V and J genes are TRBV19 and TRBJ2-1, with 8 bases that match TRBD2. V gave up 5 bases and J gave up 4 bases; unmatched junction bases: 7. The CDR3 sequence is 15 residues long. Germline V gives CDR1 LNHDA, CDR2 SQIVND (reference sequence). The CDR3 bases are TGTGCCAGTAGTCCGAACCGGGAGGGATACAATGAGCAGTTCTTC. This translates into CASSPNREGYNEQFF.

V and J are TRBV19 and TRBJ2-3, with 11 bases fitting TRBD2. There are 15 residues in the CDR3. The trim removed 5 bases at V and 6 bases at J, leaving 7 bases unmatched. Germline V gene sequence: CDR1 LNHDA, CDR2 SQIVND (reference sequence). The CDR3 is CASSSYRTSGDTQYF. CDR3 coding DNA: TGTGCCAGTAGTTCCTACCGGACTAGCGGGGATACGCAGTATTTT.

The chain combines TRBV9 with TRBJ2-3; 12 nucleotides line up with TRBD2. This CDR3 comprises 19 residues. Germline V lookup: CDR1 SGDLS, CDR2 YYNGEE. Losses at the gene ends were 4 bases for V and 1 base for J; bases not matched to a gene: 13. The CDR3 protein is CASSFFGLAGSRGTDTQYF. For the CDR3, the DNA is TGTGCCAGCAGCTTCTTCGGACTAGCGGGGTCACGGGGCACAGATACGCAGTATTTT.

The chain recombines TRBV27 with TRBJ1-1, with D unclear. Deletions cut 2 bases from V and 0 bases from J, with 4 bases between. The CDR3 sequence is 13 residues long. Germline loops: CDR1 MNHEY, CDR2 SMNVEV (reference sequence). For the CDR3, the DNA is TGTGCCAGCAGTTTAAGCCTGAACACTGAAGCTTTCTTT. Its translation is CASSLSLNTEAFF.

The V and J genes are TRBV13 and TRBJ2-3, with 10 nucleotides matching TRBD2. This CDR3 has 16 residues. Germline V gene sequence: CDR1 PRHDT, CDR2 FYEKMQ (reference sequence). The junction had 9 bases not matched to a gene; V was cut back by 5 bases and J by 4 bases. CDR3 in amino acids: CASSVNVAGGADTQYF. CDR3 nucleotide sequence: TGTGCCAGCAGCGTAAACGTAGCGGGAGGTGCAGATACGCAGTATTTT.

The rearrangement uses TRBV19 and TRBJ2-7, with 9 bases matching TRBD1. Germline CDR1 is LNHDA and CDR2 is SQIVND (reference sequence). The CDR3 contains 14 residues. J lost 2 bases, V lost 5 bases, and 4 bases had no gene match. The CDR3: CASSFWTGAYEQYF. The CDR3 nucleotides are TGTGCCAGTAGTTTTTGGACAGGGGCCTACGAGCAGTACTTC.

The chain uses TRBV20-1 and TRBJ1-5; the match to TRBD1 covers 9 bases. The CDR3 consists of 14 residues. V lost 3 bases, J lost 4 bases, and 4 bases stayed unmatched. The germline gives CDR1 DFQATT, CDR2 SNEGSKA (reference sequence). CDR3 in DNA: TGCAGTGCTAGTTGGGACAGGGAAAATCAGCCCCAGCATTTT. It codes for CSASWDRENQPQHF.

V usage is TRBV7-9 and J usage is TRBJ2-3; possible D gene TRBD2, 5 bases. V was trimmed by 8 bases and J by 5 bases, leaving 17 bases between them. The CDR3 runs to 14 residues. Germline CDR1 SEHNR, CDR2 FQNEAQ (reference sequence). The CDR3 loop is CASGRGFSIDTQYF. In DNA form, the CDR3 reads TGTGCCAGCGGCCGAGGGTTTTCCATAGATACGCAGTATTTT.

The chain combines TRBV12-3 or TRBV12-4 with TRBJ1-2; D ambiguous. Trimming took off 8 bases at V and 2 bases at J, with 12 bases between the two ends. The CDR3 is 13 residues long. The CDR3 nucleotides are TGTGCCAGCGCCCTCAGTCGAAACTATGGCTACACCTTC. Protein sequence: CASALSRNYGYTF.

The chain links TRBV29-1 to TRBJ2-1, with 13 positions matching TRBD2. The CDR3 covers 12 residues. Germline V gene sequence: CDR1 SQVTM, CDR2 ANQGSEA. V trimming: 8 bases; J trimming: 9 bases; junction bases outside the gene matches: 4. The CDR3 loop is CSIRLAGGEQFF. The CDR3 DNA follows: TGCAGCATACGACTAGCGGGAGGTGAGCAGTTCTTC.

This clone occurred a few times. J is TRBJ2-7 and V is TRBV5-1; 11 bases align to TRBD1. The V and J ends lost 0 bases and 6 bases, in that order; junction bases with no gene match: 5. The CDR3 length is 15 residues. Germline assignment: CDR1 SGHRS and CDR2 YFSETQ. The CDR3 bases are TGCGCCAGCAGCTTGGGGACAGGGGGCCTAGGCGAGCAGTACGTC. Protein: CASSLGTGGLGEQYV.

This chain uses TRBV27 with TRBJ2-2, with 9 bases identical to TRBD2. The CDR3 has 15 residues. Germline CDR1 reads MNHEY; CDR2 reads SMNVEV (reference sequence). The J segment lost 8 bases and the V segment lost 3 bases, leaving 7 bases of the junction unmatched. In nucleotides, the CDR3 is TGTGCCAGCAGTTTGGGGCTAGCGGGACTGGGGGAGCTGTTTTTT. Residues: CASSLGLAGLGELFF.

This sequence joins TRBV6-6 and TRBJ1-6; D is unresolved. The germline gives CDR1 MNHNY, CDR2 SVGAGI (reference sequence). This CDR3 spans 14 amino acids. Trimming shortened V by 6 bases and J by 4 bases, and 10 bases separated the two germline ends. As DNA, the CDR3 is TGTGCCAGCAGCCTTGTGGAGTATAATTCACCCCTCCACTTT. This gives the protein CASSLVEYNSPLHF.

There are a few counts of this clone. The rearrangement links TRBV4-1 to TRBJ2-7; maybe TRBD2 (5 bases). Trimming shortened V by 8 bases and J by 3 bases, and 14 bases separated the two germline ends. Per the germline V gene, CDR1 is MGHRA and CDR2 is YSYEKL. The CDR3 totals 13 residues. DNA for the CDR3: TGCGCCAGCCGGCGGGTCGGCGGCTACGAGCAGTACTTC. Its translation: CASRRVGGYEQYF.

Concerning this clone itself: A junction boundary mismatches the germline segment, possibly from a read error. This chain connects TRBV4-3 to TRBJ1-3; 7 bases are a match to TRBD1. The CDR3 is 15 amino acids. Per the germline V gene, CDR1 is LGHNA and CDR2 is YSLEER. DNA for the CDR3: TGCGCCAGCAGCAAAGACAGGGAGACTGGAAACACCATATATTTT. Residues: CASSKDRETGNTIYF.

This chain joins TRBV13 and TRBJ1-5; 8 bases map to TRBD1. The V segment lost 5 bases and the J segment 3 bases; nucleotides outside the gene matches: 6. This CDR3 region has 15 residues. The germline V gene encodes CDR1 PRHDT and CDR2 FYEKMQ (reference sequence). CDR3 sequence reads: CASSGQGKDNQPQHF. The CDR3 DNA reads TGTGCCAGCAGCGGACAGGGTAAGGACAATCAGCCCCAGCATTTT. Together with reference TRBV13 and TRBJ1-5, the CDR3 gives the full variable domain: AAGVIQSPRHLIKEKRETATLKCYPIPRHDTVYWYQQGPGQDPQFLISFYEKMQSDKGSIPDRFSAQQFSDYHSELNMSSLELGDSALYFCASSGQGKDNQPQHFGDGTRLSIL.

The chain couples TRBV27 to TRBJ2-3, with 11 bases lining up with TRBD2. Germline trimming cut 7 bases from V and 2 bases from J; bases unmatched to any gene: 17. The CDR3 has 19 residues. Germline CDR1 is MNHEY and CDR2 is SMNVEV (reference sequence). The CDR3 here is CASTPVRAGTSGLTDTQYF. CDR3 nucleotides: TGTGCCAGCACCCCCGTTAGGGCCGGGACTAGCGGCCTCACAGATACGCAGTATTTT.

This clone came up once. The chain joins TRBV4-2 to TRBJ2-2; 8 bases line up with TRBD1. The length of the CDR3 is 17 residues. The V segment lost 0 bases and the J segment 6 bases; nucleotides outside the gene matches: 9. CDR1 is LGHNA, CDR2 YNFKEQ, per germline. The CDR3 coding sequence is TGTGCCAGCAGCCAAGAGGCCGGGACAGGCCCTCCCGGGGAGCTGTTTTTT. Protein product: CASSQEAGTGPPGELFF.